Presented here are 6 T cell receptor beta chains from one specimen sequenced in a study of T cell responses to AZD1222 COVID-19 vaccine (dated by TCRdb to about 2021). The label giving this sample's time point can be read as: about 28 days (+/-7) after the second vaccine dose. To prepare the library, the immunoSEQ multiplex PCR assay was applied. TCRdb re-hosts the immuneACCESS table, in-frame sequences only. Its copies lack some clones; in the studies checked, an unresolved V gene accounts for under half of them, and the cause for the rest is not known. This sample has 150,000 to 200,000 clones in its table, and 94% of those were observed once. The ten largest clones take up under 6% of the sample. Here the sequenced sample was peripheral blood, taken 28 days after the second AZD1222 dose. These TCRs come from an adult who received the AZD1222 COVID-19 vaccine.

The V call is TRBV7-3, the J call TRBJ2-5; 14 bases fit TRBD2. CDR1 SGHTA and CDR2 FQGTGA come from the germline V gene. This CDR3 has 17 residues. The V gene end was trimmed by 1 base and the J gene end by 3 bases; junction bases not matched to a gene: 4. CDR3 nucleotide sequence: TGTGCCAGCAGCTTAAAGGGACTAGCGGGAGAGAAAGAGACCCAGTACTTC. This codes for CASSLKGLAGEKETQYF. Complete variable domain (other parts from reference TRBV7-3 and TRBJ2-5): GAGVSQTPSNKVTEKGKYVELRCDPISGHTALYWYRQSLGQGPEFLIYFQGTGAADDSGLPNDRFFAVRPEGSVSTLKIQRTERGDSAVYLCASSLKGLAGEKETQYFGPGTRLLVL.

The CDR3 sequence: CASSVSRTSPNTGELFF. CDR3 coding DNA: TGTGCCAGCAGCGTATCTCGGACTAGCCCGAACACCGGGGAGCTGTTTTTT. The V call is TRBV9, the J call TRBJ2-2; 8 bases agree with TRBD2. V shed 1 base, J shed 0 bases, and the junction held 5 bases outside the gene matches. CDR3 length: 17 amino acids. Germline assignment: CDR1 SGDLS and CDR2 YYNGEE.

CDR3 loop: CASSLEFAGNYEQYF. The CDR3 nucleotides read TGTGCCAGCAGCTTAGAATTCGCGGGGAACTACGAGCAGTACTTC. V is TRBV11-2 and J is TRBJ2-7, with D possibly being TRBD2 (6 bases). The CDR3 consists of 15 residues. Germline values: CDR1 SGHAT, CDR2 FQNNGV. V lost 0 bases, J lost 3 bases, and 12 bases lay in between.

V is TRBV7-7 and J is TRBJ2-1, with D perhaps matching TRBD2 (7 bases). Germline CDR1 and CDR2: SSHAT and FNYEAQ (reference sequence). The CDR3 is made up of 12 amino acids. V lost 5 bases and J 9 bases, leaving 11 bases between the germline ends. CDR3 sequence reads: CASSPRGGEQFF. Written as DNA, the CDR3 is TGTGCCAGCAGCCCGAGGGGGGGTGAGCAGTTCTTC.

The gene calls are TRBV6-6 and TRBJ1-2, with 7 bases that match TRBD1. Germline CDR1 is MNHNY and CDR2 is SVGAGI (reference sequence). This CDR3 spans 14 amino acids. V shed 2 bases, J shed 6 bases, and the junction held 6 bases outside the gene matches. The CDR3 nucleotides read TGTGCCAGCAGTTACGAGGGGGCGACGAATGGCTACACCTTC. The encoded protein is CASSYEGATNGYTF.

The chain employs TRBV7-9 and TRBJ1-5, with D perhaps matching TRBD1 (6 bases). Deletions cut 1 base from V and 7 bases from J, with 8 bases between. This CDR3 is built from 13 residues. Per the germline V gene, CDR1 is SEHNR and CDR2 is FQNEAQ (reference sequence). The CDR3 DNA reads TGTGCCAGCAGCTTAGAGGGGGAGCAGCCCCAGCATTTT. This sequence encodes CASSLEGEQPQHF.